This record covers a single T cell receptor beta chain. As yet, its antigen is unknown. This sample is drawn from a study of STAT3 mutations in large granular lymphocyte leukemia. Turning to the study itself: Roughly half the longitudinally sequenced T-LGLL patients had canonical STAT3 mutations. The study, taken as a whole, reports: Every T-cell large granular lymphocyte leukemia patient had at least one immunodominant TCR beta clonotype. Some patients had dominant TCR clones larger than their STAT3 mutant burden. In about 30% of the 18 patients, new TCR clonotypes emerged after therapy.

CDR1 and CDR2 from the germline V gene are SGHNT and YYREEE (reference sequence). V lost 4 bases and J 4 bases, leaving 11 bases between the germline ends. The CDR3 totals 13 residues. Each sample's TCRbeta library yielded on average around 41,000 productive templates. Assay used: immunoSEQ multiplex PCR; TCRdb lists only in-frame clones, some missing. The table lists tens of thousands of clones, 60% to 85% of them singletons. This sequence was found in a woman aged 45-65 years with T-cell large granular lymphocyte leukemia. Some clones in this sample may be carry-over from other donors' samples. Sequencing used peripheral blood mononuclear cells. The J gene is TRBJ1-2, the V gene TRBV5-4; a weak D match, TRBD1 (5 bases). As DNA, the CDR3 is TGTGCCAGCAGCGGAACCGGGGGCTATGGCTACACCTTC. This translates into CASSGTGGYGYTF. Complete variable domain (other parts from reference TRBV5-4 and TRBJ1-2): ETGVTQSPTHLIKTRGQQVTLRCSSQSGHNTVSWYQQALGQGPQFIFQYYREEENGRGNFPPRFSGLQFPNYSSELNVNALELDDSALYLCASSGTGGYGYTFGSGTRLTVV.